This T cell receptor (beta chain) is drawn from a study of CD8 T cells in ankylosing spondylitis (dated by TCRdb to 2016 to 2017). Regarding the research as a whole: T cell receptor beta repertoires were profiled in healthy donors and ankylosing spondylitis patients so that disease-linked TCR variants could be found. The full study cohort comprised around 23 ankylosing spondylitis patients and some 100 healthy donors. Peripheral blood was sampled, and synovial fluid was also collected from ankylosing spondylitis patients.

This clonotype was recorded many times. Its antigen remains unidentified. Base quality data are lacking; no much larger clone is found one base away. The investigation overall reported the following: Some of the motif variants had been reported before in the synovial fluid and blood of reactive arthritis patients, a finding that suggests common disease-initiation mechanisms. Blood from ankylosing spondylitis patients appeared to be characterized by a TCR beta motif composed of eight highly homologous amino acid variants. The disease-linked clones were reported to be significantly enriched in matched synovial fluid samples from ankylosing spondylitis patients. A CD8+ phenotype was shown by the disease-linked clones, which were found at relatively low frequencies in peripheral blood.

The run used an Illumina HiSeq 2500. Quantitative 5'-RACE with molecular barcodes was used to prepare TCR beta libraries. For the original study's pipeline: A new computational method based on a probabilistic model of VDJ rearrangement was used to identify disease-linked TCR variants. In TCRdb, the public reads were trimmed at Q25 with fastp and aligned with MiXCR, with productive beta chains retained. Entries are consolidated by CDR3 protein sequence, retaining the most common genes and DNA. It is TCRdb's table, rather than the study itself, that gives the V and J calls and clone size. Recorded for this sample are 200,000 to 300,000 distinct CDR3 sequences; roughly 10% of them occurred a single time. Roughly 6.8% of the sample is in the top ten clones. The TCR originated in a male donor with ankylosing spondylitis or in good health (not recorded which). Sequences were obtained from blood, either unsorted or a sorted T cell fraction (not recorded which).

The DNA sequence is TGCGCCAGCTCGGAGGGGAGAGAGCAGTACTTC. The translation is CASSEGREQYF. The chain links TRBV5-1 with TRBJ2-7; TRBD2 could be the D gene, as 6 bases match. Cut back by 7 bases and 7 bases, the V and J ends lie 12 bases apart. Taken from the germline V gene, the CDR1 and CDR2 loops are SGHRS and YFSETQ. Spanning cysteine to phenylalanine, the CDR3 consists of 11 amino acids. The retained sequence is limited to the CDR3, 33 bases, with the frame set at the first base.